A selection of T cell receptor beta chains follows, all from one sample in a study of blood T cell repertoires in COVID-19. The assay was immunoSEQ multiplex PCR, and TCRdb's table has in-frame clones only and misses some. The sample has about 64,000 clones, roughly 75% seen once. The sample consisted of peripheral blood. The source of these receptors is a man aged 55 to 70 with COVID-19, enrolled during active disease. Both conserved end residues are part of each CDR3. The D gene is left open where the match is weak. Clone size appears in some rows only: once, few, many, or a class for an expanded clone.

d_gene,j_gene,abundance,v_gene,CDR3nt,CDR3aa
TRBD2,TRBJ2-5,-,TRBV10-3,TGTGCCATCAGTGAGTCCCCCCAGCGGGAGAGGGCAGAGACCCAGTACTTC,CAISESPQRERAETQYF
-,TRBJ2-5,-,TRBV7-6,TGTGCCAGCAGCTTAGAGTTCGCCCGACTTCAAGAGACCCAGTACTTC,CASSLEFARLQETQYF
-,TRBJ2-1,few,TRBV6-1,TGTGCCAGCAGTGAAGCCTCTACTACCTACAATGAGCAGTTCTTC,CASSEASTTYNEQFF
-,TRBJ1-2,-,TRBV2,TGTGCCAGCAGTGAAGGACAGGTATTAAACTATGGCTACACCTTC,CASSEGQVLNYGYTF
-,TRBJ2-7,once,TRBV2,TGTGCCAGCAGTGAAACACTAGTTGGTGGCGAGCAGTACTTC,CASSETLVGGEQYF
-,TRBJ2-4,-,TRBV24-1,TGTGCCACAGAGGCCTGGGGCCAAAACATTCAGTACTTC,CATEAWGQNIQYF
TRBD2,TRBJ2-1,-,TRBV5-4,TGTGCCAGCAGCTCTCCACTAGCGAACTCCTACAATGAGCAGTTCTTC,CASSSPLANSYNEQFF
-,TRBJ2-1,-,TRBV2,TGTGCCAGCAGTGAATCCTTCGCTAGCGAGAAATACAATGAGCAGTTCTTC,CASSESFASEKYNEQFF
TRBD1,TRBJ2-7,-,TRBV2,TGTGCCAGCAGCATGGACAGGGGTGGCGAGCAGTACTTC,CASSMDRGGEQYF
TRBD1,TRBJ1-2,-,TRBV19,TGTGCCAGTAGTCCAGGGAACAGGGGTTCCTATGGCTACACCTTC,CASSPGNRGSYGYTF
TRBD1,TRBJ1-1,once,TRBV11-2,TGTGCCAGCAGCGCCGACAGGGGAGCTATCGCTGAAGCTTTCTTT,CASSADRGAIAEAFF
TRBD2,TRBJ2-7,few,TRBV10-1,TGCGCCAGCAGATCTAGACTAGCGGGTTTATACGAGCAGTACTTC,CASRSRLAGLYEQYF
TRBD1,TRBJ2-3,-,TRBV5-6,TGTGCCAGCAGCTTGGCCTACAGGGACAGTCGGAAGAACACGCAGTATTTT,CASSLAYRDSRKNTQYF
-,TRBJ1-6,few,TRBV5-1,TGCGCCAGCAGCTTGGAACTGACGGCGGCCGCACCCCTCCACTTT,CASSLELTAAAPLHF
-,TRBJ2-5,-,TRBV11-2,TGTGCCAGCAGCTTAGACCAGGGGACCGTATGGACCCAGTACTTC,CASSLDQGTVWTQYF
-,TRBJ1-4,-,TRBV5-1,TGCGCCAGCAGGAGGGGAGGAGGTGAAAAACTGTTTTTT,CASRRGGGEKLFF
-,TRBJ2-3,-,TRBV5-1,TGCGCCAGCAGCCCGGGGAGCGGTTTTCGCAGCACAGATACGCAGTATTTT,CASSPGSGFRSTDTQYF
-,TRBJ2-7,-,TRBV6-1,TGTGCCAGCAGTGAGTTGTCGGGTCGTAGTATCTACGAGCAGTACTTC,CASSELSGRSIYEQYF
TRBD1,TRBJ2-5,-,TRBV24-1,TGTGCCACCGCGCAGGGGGATGAGACCCAGTACTTC,CATAQGDETQYF
TRBD2,TRBJ2-2,-,TRBV6-1,TGTGCCAGCAGTGAGCTAGCGGGAGGATACATAGGGGAGCTGTTTTTT,CASSELAGGYIGELFF
-,TRBJ1-2,-,TRBV6-5,TGTGCCAGCGGGGCAACTATGGGCTACACCTTC,CASGATMGYTF
-,TRBJ1-3,-,TRBV7-3,TGTGCCAGCAGCCCAAACCCAGGTGGCTCAGGAAACACCATATATTTT,CASSPNPGGSGNTIYF
-,TRBJ1-3,-,TRBV5-1,TGCGCCAGCAGCGCATCACAATCCTCTGGAAACACCATATATTTT,CASSASQSSGNTIYF
-,TRBJ1-1,-,TRBV11-3,TGTGCCAGCAGCTTAGGGCGGCCAGTCACTGAAGCTTTCTTT,CASSLGRPVTEAFF